The 26 T cell receptor beta chains in this list originate from one sample, sequenced in a study of blood T cell dynamics during melanoma immunotherapy. Described time point: week 3, after first cycle of checkpoint inhibitor. Only in-frame clones appear in the TCRdb table, and some are missing; sequencing was by immunoSEQ multiplex PCR. Among 11,000 or so clones listed, 70% to 90% were seen once. The specimen was blood, collected from a patient treated with checkpoint blockade. The receptors were sampled from a human donor with melanoma.

J is TRBJ1-6 and V is TRBV11-3, with D hard to call. Germline CDR1 reads SGHNT; CDR2 reads YENEEA. The CDR3 consists of 15 residues. Trimming took 6 bases from V and 5 from J, leaving 14 bases between them. The CDR3 coding sequence is TGTGCCAGCAGTCTGGACGGACGCCATAATTCACCCCTCCACTTT. Translated: CASSLDGRHNSPLHF.

The chain is built from TRBV7-2 and TRBJ2-5; D gene ambiguous. This CDR3 has 14 residues. Trimming shortened V by 6 bases and J by 4 bases, and 15 bases separated the two germline ends. Looked up from germline, CDR1 is SGHTA and CDR2 is FQGNSA. The chain's CDR3 is CASSQTQVAETQYF. The CDR3 nucleotides read TGTGCCAGCAGTCAAACGCAGGTGGCAGAGACCCAGTACTTC. Full variable domain (missing parts from reference TRBV7-2 and TRBJ2-5): GAGVSQSPSNKVTEKGKDVELRCDPISGHTALYWYRQSLGQGLEFLIYFQGNSAPDKSGLPSDRFSAERTGGSVSTLTIQRTQQEDSAVYLCASSQTQVAETQYFGPGTRLLVL.

The chain links TRBV5-1 to TRBJ1-2, with 7 bases identical to TRBD1. V gave up 1 base and J gave up 5 bases; unmatched junction bases: 8. Germline lookup yields CDR1 SGHRS and CDR2 YFSETQ. The CDR3 is 15 residues long. The DNA of the CDR3 is TGCGCCAGCAGCTTGCCCCTACAGGGGCTTTATGGCTACACCTTC. It yields the protein CASSLPLQGLYGYTF. The complete variable domain, with remaining parts taken from reference TRBV5-1 and TRBJ1-2, reads KAGVTQTPRYLIKTRGQQVTLSCSPISGHRSVSWYQQTPGQGLQFLFEYFSETQRNKGNFPGRFSGRQFSNSRSEMNVSTLELGDSALYLCASSLPLQGLYGYTFGSGTRLTVV.

V and J are TRBV5-1 and TRBJ2-1, with 10 bases fitting TRBD2. The ends lost 4 bases at V and 6 bases at J; junction bases unmatched: 7. This CDR3 comprises 15 residues. Germline CDR1 and CDR2: SGHRS and YFSETQ. The CDR3 nucleotides read TGCGCCAGCAGCGAGAGCGGGGGGGCAGGCAATGAGCAGTTCTTC. Protein: CASSESGGAGNEQFF.

The chain joins TRBV7-8 to TRBJ1-5, with unresolved D. The CDR3 has 15 residues. Germline V gene data show CDR1 as SGHVS and CDR2 as FQNEAQ. The V end lost 5 bases, the J end lost 1 base, and 12 bases lay between the germline ends. CDR3 DNA: TGTGCCAGCAGCCGGAGCCAGGCCAGCAATCAGCCCCAGCATTTT. This translates into CASSRSQASNQPQHF.

This chain links TRBV30 with TRBJ1-1, with D unclear. From germline, CDR1 is GTSNPN and CDR2 SVGIG (reference sequence). This CDR3 region has 13 residues. The V gene lost 4 bases and the J gene lost 1 base, with 10 bases spanning the gap. CDR3 protein: CAWKQSGNTEAFF. CDR3 bases: TGTGCCTGGAAACAATCTGGGAACACTGAAGCTTTCTTT.

This chain joins TRBV7-2 and TRBJ2-4, with 10 bases identical to TRBD2. The germline V gene has CDR1 SGHTA and CDR2 FQGNSA. Trimming cost V 6 bases and J 6 bases; bases outside gene matches: 14. The CDR3 covers 17 residues. CDR3 in amino acids: CASSFLSSGGRGNIQYF. In DNA, the CDR3 is TGTGCCAGCAGTTTCCTTTCTAGCGGGGGTAGGGGAAACATTCAGTACTTC.

V and J are TRBV9 and TRBJ1-1; D gene unclear. Trimming stripped 0 bases from V and 5 bases from J, with 8 bases between. This CDR3 comprises 13 residues. Germline CDR1 SGDLS, CDR2 YYNGEE. The CDR3 DNA sequence: TGTGCCAGCAGCGTAGCAGATTGGACTGAAGCTTTCTTT. This gives the protein CASSVADWTEAFF.

The chain couples TRBV6-6 to TRBJ2-5, with 12 bases fitting TRBD1. Germline values: CDR1 MNHNY, CDR2 SVGAGI (reference sequence). This CDR3 contains 15 residues. The V gene end was trimmed by 6 bases and the J gene end by 5 bases; junction bases not matched to a gene: 7. The CDR3 DNA is TGTGCCAGCAGATCTGGGACAGGGGGCAGGGAGACCCAGTACTTC. It is translated as CASRSGTGGRETQYF.

This clone was recorded a few times. CDR3 bases: TGCGCCAGCAGGGGGATGAACACTGAAGCTTTCTTT. Translation gives CASRGMNTEAFF. V usage is TRBV10-2 and J usage is TRBJ1-1; D unresolved. Trimming cost V 6 bases and J 0 bases, with 5 bases left between them. CDR1 WSHSY and CDR2 SAAADI come from the germline V gene. This CDR3 comprises 12 residues.

This chain connects TRBV27 to TRBJ1-2, with D uncertain. CDR1 is MNHEY, CDR2 SMNVEV, per germline (reference sequence). The CDR3 extends over 14 amino acids. V was cut by 6 bases and J by 4 bases, with 15 bases left in between. CDR3 DNA sequence: TGTGCCAGCAGGGTTGGGCGGCCCGGCTATGGCTACACCTTC. Its protein is CASRVGRPGYGYTF.

The chain links TRBV19 to TRBJ2-5; D possibly corresponds to TRBD2 (6 bases). The CDR3 is 13 residues long. V gave up 2 bases and J gave up 5 bases, with 9 bases separating them. Germline CDR1 is LNHDA and CDR2 is SQIVND (reference sequence). CDR3 residues: CASSIREAETQYF. The CDR3 DNA sequence: TGTGCCAGTAGTATAAGGGAGGCGGAGACCCAGTACTTC.

V gene TRBV27 combines with J gene TRBJ2-1; 13 positions agree with TRBD2. The ends lost 6 bases at V and 7 bases at J; junction bases unmatched: 9. The CDR3 runs to 16 residues. The germline CDR1 and CDR2 sequences are MNHEY and SMNVEV (reference sequence). This CDR3 is CASSRSGLAGRNEQFF. For the CDR3, the DNA is TGTGCCAGCAGCAGGTCGGGACTAGCGGGGAGGAATGAGCAGTTCTTC.

The rearrangement uses TRBV9 and TRBJ1-4; possible D gene TRBD1, 6 bases. Germline lookup yields CDR1 SGDLS and CDR2 YYNGEE. The V and J ends lost 4 bases and 5 bases respectively, with 18 bases between them. This CDR3 comprises 16 residues. CDR3 sequence: CASSSGHREGNEKLFF. In DNA, the CDR3 is TGTGCCAGCAGCTCCGGGCACAGGGAGGGGAATGAAAAACTGTTTTTT.

This rearrangement joins TRBV29-1 to TRBJ2-2; 10 positions match TRBD2. This CDR3 is built from 15 residues. Germline loops: CDR1 SQVTM, CDR2 ANQGSEA. V was clipped by 5 bases and J by 7 bases; unmatched bases: 10. The CDR3 reads CSVLRSGGQGGELFF. CDR3 nucleotides: TGCAGCGTTCTCCGTAGCGGGGGGCAAGGCGGGGAGCTGTTTTTT.

The chain is built from TRBV9 and TRBJ1-2; D remains ambiguous. Germline V gene sequence: CDR1 SGDLS, CDR2 YYNGEE. The V and J ends lost 0 bases and 3 bases respectively, with 12 bases between them. This CDR3 has 15 residues. The CDR3 reads CASSVAGTMDYGYTF. CDR3 DNA sequence: TGTGCCAGCAGCGTAGCCGGTACCATGGACTATGGCTACACCTTC.

In its sample, this clone was seen a few times. The rearrangement joins TRBV19 to TRBJ2-1; 7 bases fit TRBD1. This CDR3 contains 15 residues. Germline CDR1 and CDR2: LNHDA and SQIVND (reference sequence). V dropped 4 bases and J dropped 10; count of bases not matched to a gene: 13. CDR3 DNA: TGTGCCAGTAGTAGAGGTCTCGACAGGGTCGGAGAGCAGTTCTTC. This sequence encodes CASSRGLDRVGEQFF.

The genes are TRBV29-1 and TRBJ2-5; D gene uncertain. The ends were cut back, 7 bases at V and 5 bases at J, with 17 bases in the middle. CDR1 is SQVTM and CDR2 is ANQGSEA in the germline V gene. This CDR3 spans 13 amino acids. In nucleotides, the CDR3 is TGCAGCGCTCACCCTGGGCAGATGGAGACCCAGTACTTC. Protein: CSAHPGQMETQYF. The variable domain in full, with the rest retrieved from reference TRBV29-1 and TRBJ2-5, is SAVISQKPSRDICQRGTSLTIQCQVDSQVTMMFWYRQQPGQSLTLIATANQGSEATYESGFVIDKFPISRPNLTFSTLTVSNMSPEDSSIYLCSAHPGQMETQYFGPGTRLLVL.

V gene TRBV6-5 combines with J gene TRBJ1-2; D is perhaps TRBD1 (5 bases). CDR3 length equals 13 residues. Germline-derived CDR1 and CDR2 are MNHEY and SVGAGI. The germline V and J ends were trimmed by 9 bases and 8 bases, with 19 bases remaining between them. The CDR3 is CASQRVGVRGYTF. As DNA, the CDR3 is TGTGCCAGTCAAAGGGTGGGGGTACGAGGCTACACCTTC.

The V call is TRBV15, the J call TRBJ2-1; D gene unclear. This CDR3 is 17 amino acids long. Germline values: CDR1 LNHNV, CDR2 YYDKDF (reference sequence). V was trimmed by 1 base and J by 0 bases, leaving 13 bases between them. CDR3 residues: CATSRGVDFSSYNEQFF. DNA for the CDR3: TGTGCCACCAGCAGAGGGGTTGACTTTAGCTCCTACAATGAGCAGTTCTTC. Complete variable domain (other parts from reference TRBV15 and TRBJ2-1): DAMVIQNPRYQVTQFGKPVTLSCSQTLNHNVMYWYQQKSSQAPKLLFHYYDKDFNNEADTPDNFQSRRPNTSFCFLDIRSPGLGDTAMYLCATSRGVDFSSYNEQFFGPGTRLTVL.

The chain links TRBV7-2 to TRBJ2-1; D is possibly TRBD2 (6 bases). The CDR3 is 13 residues long. Trimming cost V 4 bases and J 14 bases, with 18 bases left between them. Germline loops: CDR1 SGHTA, CDR2 FQGNSA. The CDR3 DNA follows: TGTGCCAGCAGCTCAGGAAGGACTACAAGGGAGTTCTTC. Protein product: CASSSGRTTREFF.

In regard to this clone: Other DNA sequences from this sample encode an identical CDR3 as well. The chain employs TRBV7-9 and TRBJ1-3; D not certain. In germline, CDR1 is SEHNR, CDR2 FQNEAQ (reference sequence). V lost 8 bases, J lost 1 base, and 3 bases lay in between. The CDR3 sequence is 11 residues long. The chain's CDR3 is CASGSGNTIYF. The DNA of the CDR3 is TGTGCCAGCGGGTCTGGAAACACCATATATTTT.

In nucleotides, the CDR3 is TGTGCCAGCAGCCAAGATCCCGGCGGGTCGTCGAACACTGAAGCTTTCTTT. Its protein is CASSQDPGGSSNTEAFF. The genes are TRBV4-2 and TRBJ1-1; D unclear. The CDR3 loop spans 17 amino acids. With 0 bases removed from V and 1 base from J, the gap between germline ends came to 15 bases. Germline assignment: CDR1 LGHNA and CDR2 YNFKEQ.

This chain connects TRBV30 to TRBJ2-2; D perhaps matches TRBD2 (5 bases). Germline CDR1 reads GTSNPN; CDR2 reads SVGIG (reference sequence). CDR3 length: 15 residues. Trimming left V 0 bases short and J 3 bases short, with 11 bases between. CDR3 loop: CAWSVGSHYTGELFF. CDR3 DNA: TGTGCCTGGAGTGTAGGGAGTCACTACACCGGGGAGCTGTTTTTT.

The chain couples TRBV4-2 to TRBJ2-6, with TRBD2 matching over 12 bases. CDR1 and CDR2 from the germline V gene are LGHNA and YNFKEQ. This CDR3 is 19 amino acids long. Trimming at V came to 4 bases and at J to 0 bases, leaving 7 bases not matched to a gene. Here the CDR3 reads CASSLIGLAGNSGANVLTF. In DNA form, the CDR3 reads TGTGCCAGCAGCCTCATCGGACTAGCGGGAAACTCTGGGGCCAACGTCCTGACTTTC.

The V call is TRBV4-1, the J call TRBJ2-7; perhaps TRBD2 as D (7 bases). Germline CDR1 reads MGHRA; CDR2 reads YSYEKL. Trimming cost V 6 bases and J 1 base, with 13 bases left between them. The CDR3 totals 14 residues. For the CDR3, the DNA is TGCGCCAGCAGTAGAGGGGGGGGTTCCTACGAGCAGTACTTC. This codes for CASSRGGGSYEQYF.